This TCR beta chain was documented in a study of blood T cell repertoires in COVID-19. V shed 4 bases, J shed 4 bases, and the junction held 3 bases outside the gene matches. CDR1 and CDR2 from the germline V gene are MNHEY and SVGAGI. The length of the CDR3 is 13 residues. This table comes from immunoSEQ multiplex PCR, and its TCRdb copy is limited to in-frame clones, with some not included. The sample contains over 85,000 clones, roughly 87% of which appear only once. The chain has TRBV6-5 and TRBJ2-7, with 8 bases lining up with TRBD1. Material: peripheral blood. The sequence came from a man aged 50-59 years with active COVID-19. In nucleotides, the CDR3 is TGTGCCAGCAGTTTGTGGACAGGGTACGAGCAGTACTTC. Its protein product is CASSLWTGYEQYF.